This T cell receptor beta chain was retrieved from a study of T cell changes during pregnancy in multiple sclerosis. Repertoires were generated with immunoSEQ multiplex PCR, while TCRdb's copy carries only in-frame clones and drops some. The sample yields about 53,000 clones, around 89% seen once. V lost 2 bases, J lost 5 bases, and 10 bases stayed unmatched. The CDR3 runs to 16 residues. CDR1 and CDR2 from the germline V gene are MGHRA and YSYEKL. The specimen comprised peripheral blood, sampled after pregnancy. The rearrangement joins TRBV4-1 to TRBJ2-7; TRBD2 aligns across 9 bases. The source of this sequence is a female donor in good health, enrolled as a control in a pregnancy study. CDR3 region: CASSQSPGTSIDEQYF. For the CDR3, the DNA is TGCGCCAGCAGCCAATCGCCTGGGACTAGCATCGACGAGCAGTACTTC.